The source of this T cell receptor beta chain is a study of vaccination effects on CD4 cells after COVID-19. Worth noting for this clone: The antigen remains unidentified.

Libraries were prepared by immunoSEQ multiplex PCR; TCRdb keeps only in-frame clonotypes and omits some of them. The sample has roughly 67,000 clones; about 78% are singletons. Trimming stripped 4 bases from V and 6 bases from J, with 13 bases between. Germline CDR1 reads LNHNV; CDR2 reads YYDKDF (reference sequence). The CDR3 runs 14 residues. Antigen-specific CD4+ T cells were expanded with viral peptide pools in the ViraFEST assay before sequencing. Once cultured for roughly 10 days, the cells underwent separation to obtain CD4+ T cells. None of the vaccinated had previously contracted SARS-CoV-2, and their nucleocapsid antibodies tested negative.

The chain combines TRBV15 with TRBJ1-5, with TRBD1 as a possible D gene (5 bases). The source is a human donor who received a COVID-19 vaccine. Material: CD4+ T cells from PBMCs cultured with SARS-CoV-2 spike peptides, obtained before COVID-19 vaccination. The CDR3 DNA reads TGTGCCACCAGCACTGACAGTTACGGTCAGCCCCAGCATTTT. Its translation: CATSTDSYGQPQHF.